This TCR beta chain was obtained from a study of T cell repertoires in cytomegalovirus infection. As for the study in general: CMV infection together with matching HLA type was indicated by public TCR beta signatures.

There are a few counts of this clonotype. Antigen specificity is unknown. MiXCR was run by TCRdb on the reads, yielding one entry per CDR3 protein. The table has over 450,000 distinct CDR3 sequences, about 10% seen once. Whole-study results and caveats: Using cumulative public TCR beta family frequency, the authors identified those who carried CMV together with the relevant HLA. The response measured ex vivo was dominated by TCR beta clonotypes (HLA-C-restricted and CMV-specific).

V was clipped by 1 base and J by 4 bases; unmatched bases: 3. This CDR3 region has 13 residues. In germline, CDR1 is DFQATT, CDR2 SNEGSKA (reference sequence). The chain carries TRBV20-1 and TRBJ1-2, with 7 bases identical to TRBD1. This clonotype was obtained from a human donor in good health (CMV status not recorded). Some clones in this sample may be carry-over from other donors' samples. What was sequenced was PBMCs. The CDR3 protein is CSARATGPYGYTF. The CDR3 nucleotides read TGCAGTGCTAGAGCGACAGGGCCCTATGGCTACACCTTC.